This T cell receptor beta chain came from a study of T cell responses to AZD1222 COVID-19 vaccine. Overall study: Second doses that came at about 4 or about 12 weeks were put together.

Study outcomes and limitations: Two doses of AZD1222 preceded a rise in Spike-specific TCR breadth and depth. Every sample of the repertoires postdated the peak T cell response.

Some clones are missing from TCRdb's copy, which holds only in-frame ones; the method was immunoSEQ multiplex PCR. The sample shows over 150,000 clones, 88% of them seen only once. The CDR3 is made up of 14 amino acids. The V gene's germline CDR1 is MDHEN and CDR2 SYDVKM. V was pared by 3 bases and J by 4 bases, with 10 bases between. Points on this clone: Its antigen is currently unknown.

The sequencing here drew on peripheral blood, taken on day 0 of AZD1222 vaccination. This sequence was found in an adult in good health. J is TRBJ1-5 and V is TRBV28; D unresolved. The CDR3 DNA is TGTGCCAGCAGTTTTGACACGGTAAATCAGCCCCAGCATTTT. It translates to CASSFDTVNQPQHF.